One sample yielded the 20 T cell receptor beta chains listed below, sequenced in a study of blood T cell repertoires in COVID-19. The assay was immunoSEQ multiplex PCR, and TCRdb's table has in-frame clones only and misses some. Of roughly 57,000 clones in the sample, 70% to 90% were seen once. The sequenced sample was peripheral blood. These receptors were obtained from a human donor in a cohort sampled during active COVID-19.

V and J are TRBV27 and TRBJ2-7; TRBD2 matches 9 bases. This CDR3 has 14 amino acids. The ends lost 4 bases at V and 3 bases at J; junction bases unmatched: 4. CDR1 is MNHEY and CDR2 is SMNVEV in the germline V gene (reference sequence). CDR3 residues: CASSSTSGYYEQYF. The CDR3 nucleotides are TGTGCCAGCAGTTCGACTAGCGGATACTACGAGCAGTACTTC.

V usage is TRBV4-1 and J usage is TRBJ2-7; tentative D call: TRBD2 (6 bases). V was clipped by 2 bases and J by 7 bases, with 18 bases between them. The CDR3 spans 15 residues. CDR1 is MGHRA and CDR2 is YSYEKL in the germline V gene. CDR3: CASSQPTRLAGEQYF. The CDR3, as DNA: TGCGCCAGCAGCCAACCCACGCGGCTGGCGGGAGAGCAGTACTTC.

This clone was detected a few times. The chain combines TRBV6-2 or TRBV6-3 with TRBJ2-1; D possibly corresponds to TRBD1 (6 bases). V was clipped by 6 bases and J by 0 bases, with 15 bases between them. The CDR3 has 16 amino acids. Germline V gene lookup returns CDR1 MNHEY and CDR2 SVGEGT. The CDR3 loop reads CASSHDRLASYNEQFF. The CDR3 nucleotides are TGTGCCAGCAGCCACGACAGGCTAGCCTCCTACAATGAGCAGTTCTTC.

The J gene is TRBJ1-3, the V gene TRBV5-1; unclear D gene. V lost 7 bases and J lost 0, with 11 bases in between. This CDR3 has 14 amino acids. Per the germline V gene, CDR1 is SGHRS and CDR2 is YFSETQ. The CDR3 region has the DNA TGCGCCAGCCAGTCGGGAGGCTCTGGAAACACCATATATTTT. Its protein product is CASQSGGSGNTIYF.

The chain couples TRBV19 to TRBJ1-2; D perhaps matches TRBD1 (6 bases). The CDR3 is 15 residues long. Germline assignment: CDR1 LNHDA and CDR2 SQIVND (reference sequence). Between the trimmed V and J ends, which lost 2 bases and 3 bases, there was a span of 13 bases. The CDR3 spells CASSIPGQWDYGYTF. In nucleotides, the CDR3 is TGTGCCAGTAGTATACCCGGACAGTGGGACTATGGCTACACCTTC.

The chain joins TRBV7-9 to TRBJ1-2; 8 bases align to TRBD1. This CDR3 comprises 15 residues. Germline loops: CDR1 SEHNR, CDR2 FQNEAQ (reference sequence). With 5 bases clipped from V and 2 bases from J, the junction kept 7 bases outside the gene matches. CDR3 coding DNA: TGTGCCAGCAGCCGACAGGGGCCGGAAAACTATGGCTACACCTTC. Translating it yields CASSRQGPENYGYTF.

The J gene is TRBJ1-5, the V gene TRBV18; no reliable D call. Germline CDR1 reads KGHSH; CDR2 reads LQKENI. The length of the CDR3 is 13 residues. V was pared by 3 bases and J by 7 bases, with 10 bases between. Here the CDR3 reads CASSPEEGQPQHF. The CDR3 region has the DNA TGTGCCAGCTCACCGGAGGAGGGACAGCCCCAGCATTTT.

Here the CDR3 DNA reads TGTGCCAGCAGCTCCCCGACTAGCGGGGGGCCCTCCTACAATGAGCAGTTCTTC. Amino acids: CASSSPTSGGPSYNEQFF. The V call is TRBV7-9, the J call TRBJ2-1; TRBD2 matches at 13 bases. Trimming at V came to 4 bases and at J to 0 bases, leaving 6 bases not matched to a gene. The CDR3 covers 18 residues. CDR1 and CDR2 from the germline V gene are SEHNR and FQNEAQ (reference sequence).

This sequence joins TRBV5-4 and TRBJ2-6; D is uncertain. The CDR3 covers 15 residues. Per germline, CDR1 SGHNT and CDR2 YYREEE (reference sequence). Between the trimmed V and J ends, which lost 3 bases and 0 bases, there was a span of 7 bases. CDR3: CASSYPGSGANVLTF. In DNA form, the CDR3 reads TGTGCCAGCAGCTACCCGGGCTCTGGGGCCAACGTCCTGACTTTC.

The V call is TRBV30, the J call TRBJ2-2; maybe TRBD1 (6 bases). The V and J ends lost 0 bases and 3 bases respectively, with 11 bases between them. Per germline, CDR1 GTSNPN and CDR2 SVGIG (reference sequence). The length of the CDR3 is 15 residues. The CDR3 protein is CAWSVWGRDTGELFF. The CDR3 DNA sequence: TGTGCCTGGAGTGTCTGGGGGCGAGACACCGGGGAGCTGTTTTTT.

The J gene is TRBJ2-2, the V gene TRBV6-2 or TRBV6-3; no clear D gene. The CDR3 runs to 16 residues. The germline gives CDR1 MNHEY, CDR2 SVGEGT. Trimming removed 5 bases at V and 4 bases at J, with 17 bases between. The CDR3: CASSQTWSFATGELFF. The CDR3 DNA reads TGTGCCAGCAGTCAAACATGGAGCTTCGCCACCGGGGAGCTGTTTTTT.

The chain carries TRBV6-5 and TRBJ1-5; tentatively, D is TRBD1 (5 bases). The CDR3 spans 15 residues. V lost 6 bases and J lost 0, with 12 bases in between. Germline V gene data show CDR1 as MNHEY and CDR2 as SVGAGI. In DNA form, the CDR3 reads TGTGCCAGCAGGCTAAGACAGAATAGCAATCAGCCCCAGCATTTT. Translating it yields CASRLRQNSNQPQHF.

The rearrangement uses TRBV30 and TRBJ2-5, with TRBD2 matching 9 bases. Germline V lookup: CDR1 GTSNPN, CDR2 SVGIG (reference sequence). The trim removed 2 bases at V and 7 bases at J, leaving 5 bases unmatched. This CDR3 region has 13 residues. CDR3 amino acids: CAWSSRLAVTQYF. DNA for the CDR3: TGTGCCTGGAGTTCCCGACTAGCGGTGACCCAGTACTTC.

V is TRBV7-2 and J is TRBJ2-2; TRBD2 might be the D (5 bases). Between the trimmed V and J ends, which lost 1 base and 4 bases, there was a span of 13 bases. Germline V CDR1 and CDR2: SGHTA, FQGNSA. The CDR3 contains 16 residues. The CDR3 sequence is CASSLDMPGVTGELFF. CDR3 bases: TGTGCCAGCAGCTTAGATATGCCCGGGGTCACCGGGGAGCTGTTTTTT.

The chain joins TRBV13 to TRBJ2-5; tentative D call: TRBD2 (6 bases). The CDR3 has 11 residues. The germline V gene encodes CDR1 PRHDT and CDR2 FYEKMQ (reference sequence). V dropped 3 bases and J dropped 7 bases, with 6 bases sitting between them. The CDR3 loop reads CASSFGGTQYF. Written as DNA, the CDR3 is TGTGCCAGCAGCTTCGGGGGGACCCAGTACTTC.

This chain joins TRBV18 and TRBJ1-3, with D possibly matching TRBD1 (6 bases). Trimming stripped 5 bases from V and 2 bases from J, with 16 bases between. The CDR3 runs 16 residues. Per the germline V gene, CDR1 is KGHSH and CDR2 is LQKENI. The CDR3 region has the DNA TGTGCCAGCTCAGGTGACAGGCTCGTCGCTGGAAACACCATATATTTT. Protein sequence: CASSGDRLVAGNTIYF.

The chain joins TRBV7-9 to TRBJ1-4; weak D call: TRBD1 (6 bases). The CDR3 runs to 16 residues. Germline V gene data show CDR1 as SEHNR and CDR2 as FQNEAQ (reference sequence). Trimming removed 2 bases from V and 8 bases from J, with 18 bases in between. In DNA, the CDR3 is TGTGCCAGCAGCTTATTGGGGGCCGGACGTCGGGAAAAACTGTTTTTT. Protein sequence: CASSLLGAGRREKLFF.

The sample holds one count of this clone. The chain uses TRBV7-2 and TRBJ1-5; 9 nucleotides match TRBD1. The J segment lost 5 bases and the V segment lost 4 bases, leaving 9 bases of the junction unmatched. Germline V lookup: CDR1 SGHTA, CDR2 FQGNSA. The CDR3 has 16 amino acids. The CDR3 DNA reads as TGTGCCAGCAGCTCACCCGGACAGGGGAGGTATCAGCCCCAGCATTTT. Translating it yields CASSSPGQGRYQPQHF.

The rearrangement uses TRBV5-1 and TRBJ2-2, with D possibly matching TRBD1 (6 bases). Germline V lookup: CDR1 SGHRS, CDR2 YFSETQ. The CDR3 has 14 amino acids. V was clipped by 4 bases and J by 0 bases, with 7 bases between them. The CDR3 DNA sequence: TGCGCCAGCAGCCAGGGGTCGAACACCGGGGAGCTGTTTTTT. This translates into CASSQGSNTGELFF.

This clone was recorded once. The V call is TRBV2, the J call TRBJ1-5; D gene ambiguous. Per the germline V gene, CDR1 is SNHLY and CDR2 is FYNNEI. Trimming took 1 base from V and 3 from J, leaving 10 bases between them. The CDR3 contains 15 residues. The CDR3 spells CASSEGRGINQPQHF. CDR3 nucleotide sequence: TGTGCCAGCAGTGAAGGCCGAGGGATCAATCAGCCCCAGCATTTT. The full variable domain, with the rest looked up from reference TRBV2 and TRBJ1-5, is EPEVTQTPSHQVTQMGQEVILRCVPISNHLYFYWYRQILGQKVEFLVSFYNNEISEKSEIFDDQFSVERPDGSNFTLKIRSTKLEDSAMYFCASSEGRGINQPQHFGDGTRLSIL.